This T cell receptor beta chain came from a study of blood T cells in healthy people across ages. This clonotype came up a few times. This CDR3 comprises 13 residues. CDR1 is LGHDT and CDR2 is YNNKEL in the germline V gene (reference sequence). Trimming removed 1 base from V and 2 bases from J, with 5 bases in between. The use of a sample-barcoded 5' primer and a J-beta primer mix characterized a second PCR of roughly 6 to 11 cycles. TCRdb re-called the 5' RACE reads through MiXCR, storing one row per CDR3 protein. The sample lists over 1,300,000 distinct CDR3 sequences; 45% to 70% were seen once. This clonotype originated in a man aged 18 to 30 in good health. Sequences were obtained from blood. This chain connects TRBV3-1 to TRBJ2-5; unclear D gene. CDR3 in DNA: TGTGCCAGCAGCCAAGTTCGACAAGAGACCCAGTACTTC. It specifies CASSQVRQETQYF.